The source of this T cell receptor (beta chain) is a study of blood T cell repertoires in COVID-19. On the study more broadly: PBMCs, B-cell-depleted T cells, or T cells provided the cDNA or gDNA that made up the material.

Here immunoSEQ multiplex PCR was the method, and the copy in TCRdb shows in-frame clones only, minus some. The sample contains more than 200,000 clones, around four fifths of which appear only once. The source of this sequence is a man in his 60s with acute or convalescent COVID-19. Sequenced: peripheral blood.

The CDR3 sequence is CAISQSGQGADGYTF. Here the CDR3 DNA reads TGTGCCATCAGCCAATCCGGACAGGGGGCTGATGGCTACACCTTC. The chain is built from TRBV10-3 and TRBJ1-2; 11 bases agree with TRBD1. V was clipped by 6 bases and J by 6 bases; unmatched bases: 9. Germline V gene lookup returns CDR1 ENHRY and CDR2 SYGVKD. The CDR3 covers 15 residues.